Presented here are 25 T cell receptor beta chains from one specimen sequenced in a study of T cell responses to AZD1222 COVID-19 vaccine. The data were produced by immunoSEQ multiplex PCR, yet TCRdb's version contains in-frame clones alone and is incomplete. The table shows about 100,000 clones, with just over 85% occurring only once. Sequenced material: peripheral blood, taken on day 0 of AZD1222 vaccination. These receptors all come from an adult in good health.

This chain uses TRBV24-1 with TRBJ2-5; weak D call: TRBD2 (6 bases). From germline, CDR1 is KGHDR and CDR2 SFDVKD. The CDR3 length is 15 residues. V lost 4 bases and J lost 4, with 15 bases in between. CDR3 amino acids: CATSEGGTVLETQYF. Here the CDR3 DNA reads TGTGCCACCAGTGAGGGCGGGACCGTTTTAGAGACCCAGTACTTC.

This chain connects TRBV11-1 to TRBJ2-2; D is uncertain. CDR3 size: 12 residues. CDR1 is SGHAT and CDR2 is FQDESV in the germline V gene (reference sequence). V was cut by 5 bases and J by 3 bases, with 4 bases left in between. CDR3 in DNA: TGTGCCAGCAGCCGATACACCGGGGAGCTGTTTTTT. This gives the protein CASSRYTGELFF.

This rearrangement joins TRBV6-6 to TRBJ1-1; D perhaps matches TRBD1 (5 bases). The CDR3 sequence is 14 residues long. CDR1 MNHNY and CDR2 SVGAGI come from the germline V gene (reference sequence). The V gene lost 2 bases and the J gene lost 0 bases, with 7 bases spanning the gap. In nucleotides, the CDR3 is TGTGCCAGCAGTTACGGGGGAATGAACACTGAAGCTTTCTTT. Translating it yields CASSYGGMNTEAFF.

The chain joins TRBV12-5 to TRBJ2-7, with D perhaps TRBD1 (6 bases). With 7 bases removed from V and 1 base from J, the gap between germline ends came to 14 bases. The CDR3 runs 14 residues. In germline, CDR1 is LGHNT, CDR2 FRNRAP. Here the CDR3 DNA reads TGTGCTAGTGCCTCCCTACAGGGATCCTACGAGCAGTACTTC. Translated: CASASLQGSYEQYF.

The chain uses TRBV5-6 and TRBJ2-7; TRBD2 is a possible D gene (7 bases). The CDR3 totals 15 residues. CDR1 and CDR2 from the germline V gene are SGHDT and YYEEEE. Trimming took 4 bases from V and 2 from J, leaving 16 bases between them. The CDR3 DNA reads as TGTGCCAGCAGCCCGGCGGGGGCAAGGCCCTACGAGCAGTACTTC. The encoded protein is CASSPAGARPYEQYF.

The J gene is TRBJ1-1, the V gene TRBV3-1 (or the pseudogene TRBV3-2); maybe TRBD1 (5 bases). The germline gives CDR1 LGHDT, CDR2 YNNKEL (reference sequence). V dropped 0 bases and J dropped 4 bases, with 12 bases sitting between them. The CDR3 is 15 amino acids. The DNA for the CDR3 is TGTGCCAGCAGCCAAGAGTCAGGGAGGGGCACTGAAGCTTTCTTT. It translates to CASSQESGRGTEAFF.

The V gene is TRBV18, the J gene TRBJ2-3; 12 bases agree with TRBD1. CDR1 is KGHSH and CDR2 is LQKENI in the germline V gene. The V segment lost 3 bases and the J segment 3 bases; nucleotides outside the gene matches: 7. The CDR3 length is 17 residues. CDR3 DNA: TGTGCCAGCTCACCCGGCGGGACAGGGGGCCGGACAGATACGCAGTATTTT. Amino acids: CASSPGGTGGRTDTQYF. Full variable domain (outside the CDR3, taken from reference TRBV18 and TRBJ2-3): NAGVMQNPRHLVRRRGQEARLRCSPMKGHSHVYWYRQLPEEGLKFMVYLQKENIIDESGMPKERFSAEFPKEGPSILRIQQVVRGDSAAYFCASSPGGTGGRTDTQYFGPGTRLTVL.

The V call is TRBV27, the J call TRBJ1-5, with D perhaps matching TRBD1 (5 bases). CDR3 length: 14 amino acids. In germline, CDR1 is MNHEY, CDR2 SMNVEV (reference sequence). With 4 bases removed from V and 3 bases from J, the gap between germline ends came to 10 bases. CDR3 amino acids: CASSSTGTNQPQHF. The CDR3 DNA follows: TGTGCCAGCAGTTCAACAGGCACCAATCAGCCCCAGCATTTT.

The chain combines TRBV2 with TRBJ2-2; TRBD1 or TRBD2 may be the D gene (5 bases each). Deletions cut 2 bases from V and 5 bases from J, with 15 bases between. Germline lookup yields CDR1 SNHLY and CDR2 FYNNEI. The CDR3 has 16 amino acids. The CDR3 loop is CASSEWLLGETGELFF. DNA for the CDR3: TGTGCCAGCAGTGAATGGTTGTTAGGGGAGACCGGGGAGCTGTTTTTT. Combining the CDR3 with reference TRBV2 and TRBJ2-2 gives the whole variable domain EPEVTQTPSHQVTQMGQEVILRCVPISNHLYFYWYRQILGQKVEFLVSFYNNEISEKSEIFDDQFSVERPDGSNFTLKIRSTKLEDSAMYFCASSEWLLGETGELFFGEGSRLTVL.

This rearrangement joins TRBV19 to TRBJ1-5, with D perhaps TRBD1 (6 bases). Between the trimmed V and J ends, which lost 4 bases and 4 bases, there was a span of 8 bases. CDR3 length: 13 amino acids. Germline V gene sequence: CDR1 LNHDA, CDR2 SQIVND (reference sequence). The CDR3 sequence: CASSTQGNQPQHF. CDR3 DNA sequence: TGTGCCAGTAGTACACAGGGAAATCAGCCCCAGCATTTT.

The chain employs TRBV5-6 and TRBJ1-4; D unresolved. V was shortened by 1 base and J by 7 bases, with 23 bases between the two germline ends. Germline lookup yields CDR1 SGHDT and CDR2 YYEEEE. The CDR3 has 18 amino acids. CDR3 DNA sequence: TGTGCCAGCAGCTTGTCGAGGGAAGGGCGTCGGACGTCTGAAAAACTGTTTTTT. Amino acids: CASSLSREGRRTSEKLFF.

The chain is built from TRBV15 and TRBJ2-5; 13 positions match TRBD2. J was trimmed by 3 bases and V by 1 base; bases with no gene match: 2. Per the germline V gene, CDR1 is LNHNV and CDR2 is YYDKDF (reference sequence). The CDR3 has 16 amino acids. The CDR3 region has the DNA TGTGCCACCAGCAGAGGGGGACTAGCGGGAAAAGAGACCCAGTACTTC. It yields the protein CATSRGGLAGKETQYF.

V usage is TRBV6-4 and J usage is TRBJ2-1, with TRBD2 identical over 11 bases. Per germline, CDR1 MRHNA and CDR2 SNTAGT. The CDR3 length is 15 residues. V shed 6 bases and J 7 bases; nucleotides not matched to a gene: 8. The CDR3 nucleotides are TGTGCCAGCAGCGAACTAGCGGGGGTAGGGAATGAGCAGTTCTTC. It encodes CASSELAGVGNEQFF.

This clone was recorded once. The chain is built from TRBV7-8 and TRBJ2-1; D possibly corresponds to TRBD2 (6 bases). V was trimmed by 5 bases and J by 2 bases, leaving 19 bases between them. From germline, CDR1 is SGHVS and CDR2 FQNEAQ. This CDR3 has 17 residues. CDR3 sequence reads: CASSPGSGAFPYNEQFF. The DNA of the CDR3 is TGTGCCAGCAGCCCAGGATCGGGAGCGTTCCCCTACAATGAGCAGTTCTTC.

The chain employs TRBV18 and TRBJ2-1, with TRBD1 matching 8 bases. CDR3 length: 15 residues. The ends lost 5 bases at V and 10 bases at J; junction bases unmatched: 13. Per the germline V gene, CDR1 is KGHSH and CDR2 is LQKENI. CDR3 region: CASSLGQGRSGEQFF. The CDR3 coding sequence is TGTGCCAGCTCATTAGGACAGGGCCGTAGTGGCGAGCAGTTCTTC.

This clone was counted ten times or more. V gene TRBV7-9 combines with J gene TRBJ1-1; D possibly corresponds to TRBD1 (5 bases). V was cut by 1 base and J by 10 bases, with 19 bases left in between. The germline CDR1 and CDR2 sequences are SEHNR and FQNEAQ (reference sequence). The CDR3 contains 15 residues. CDR3 DNA: TGTGCCAGCAGCTTAGACCCCGGTAGGGGCTTAGTAGCTTTCTTT. Translation: CASSLDPGRGLVAFF.

The V and J genes are TRBV10-2 and TRBJ1-5, with a tentative D call TRBD1 (6 bases). This CDR3 spans 15 amino acids. The germline V and J ends were trimmed by 3 bases and 7 bases, with 16 bases remaining between them. CDR1 WSHSY and CDR2 SAAADI come from the germline V gene. CDR3 DNA: TGCGCCAGCAGTGACCAAATGGCAGGGGCACAGCCCCAGCATTTT. It is translated as CASSDQMAGAQPQHF.

V gene TRBV29-1 combines with J gene TRBJ1-1, with unresolved D. V was trimmed by 6 bases and J by 1 base, leaving 9 bases between them. Germline V lookup: CDR1 SQVTM, CDR2 ANQGSEA. This CDR3 has 12 amino acids. CDR3 bases: TGCAGCGTCCCGGACGGGAACACTGAAGCTTTCTTT. This translates into CSVPDGNTEAFF. The variable domain in full, completed from reference TRBV29-1 and TRBJ1-1, reads SAVISQKPSRDICQRGTSLTIQCQVDSQVTMMFWYRQQPGQSLTLIATANQGSEATYESGFVIDKFPISRPNLTFSTLTVSNMSPEDSSIYLCSVPDGNTEAFFGQGTRLTVV.

The chain carries TRBV7-2 and TRBJ2-3; D is uncertain. Germline assignment: CDR1 SGHTA and CDR2 FQGNSA. The CDR3 extends over 15 amino acids. V was shortened by 2 bases and J by 6 bases, with 15 bases between the two germline ends. CDR3 nucleotides: TGTGCCAGCAGCTTATCACGGAATTCGGAGGATACGCAGTATTTT. It codes for CASSLSRNSEDTQYF.

The V call is TRBV10-1, the J call TRBJ2-2, with 7 positions matching TRBD1. The CDR3 has 16 residues. Per germline, CDR1 WNHNN and CDR2 SYGVQD (reference sequence). The V segment lost 0 bases and the J segment 0 bases; nucleotides outside the gene matches: 1. In nucleotides, the CDR3 is TGCGCCAGCAGTGAGTCAACAGGGGCGAACACCGGGGAGCTGTTTTTT. Its protein product is CASSESTGANTGELFF.

V and J are TRBV5-5 and TRBJ1-5; D remains ambiguous. Trimming cost V 4 bases and J 4 bases, with 9 bases left between them. Germline-derived CDR1 and CDR2 are SGHKS and YYEKEE (reference sequence). This CDR3 has 13 amino acids. CDR3 sequence: CASSADANQPQHF. In DNA form, the CDR3 reads TGTGCCAGCAGCGCAGACGCGAATCAGCCCCAGCATTTT.

The chain employs TRBV24-1 and TRBJ2-7; the D is unclear. The V end lost 0 bases, the J end lost 5 bases, and 7 bases lay between the germline ends. Germline CDR1 KGHDR, CDR2 SFDVKD. This CDR3 is 13 amino acids long. The CDR3 DNA follows: TGTGCCACCAGTGATTTGGTGGGCCACGAGCAGTACTTC. Its protein is CATSDLVGHEQYF.

CDR3: CASSTLWTENTEAFF. The CDR3 coding sequence is TGTGCCAGTAGTACTCTTTGGACGGAGAACACTGAAGCTTTCTTT. The rearrangement uses TRBV19 and TRBJ1-1; the D is unclear. This CDR3 region has 15 residues. Germline CDR1 reads LNHDA; CDR2 reads SQIVND (reference sequence). Deletions cut 4 bases from V and 1 base from J, with 13 bases between.

The chain is built from TRBV21-1 and TRBJ2-2; no check of the table's D call, TRBD2, against the DNA was made. TRBV21-1 is reported as a pseudogene. The CDR3 extends over 16 amino acids. The CDR3 DNA sequence: TGTGCCAGCAGCAAATGGGTTACTAGCAGGGCCGGGGAGCTGTTTTTT. Translating gives CASSKWVTSRAGELFF.

The count of this clone is one. The chain couples TRBV18 to TRBJ1-3; perhaps TRBD1 as D (6 bases). Trimming left V 5 bases short and J 7 bases short, with 15 bases between. Germline V gene sequence: CDR1 KGHSH, CDR2 LQKENI. This CDR3 region has 14 residues. CDR3 loop: CASSKQGIGNTIYF. The CDR3 nucleotides are TGTGCCAGCTCAAAGCAGGGGATCGGGAACACCATATATTTT.